These 19 T cell receptor beta chains originate from one sample sequenced in a study of PD-1 blockade in classical Hodgkin lymphoma. Generated by immunoSEQ multiplex PCR, the TCRdb table keeps only in-frame clones and is missing some. The data show tens of thousands of clones, about three quarters seen once. Every patient had relapsed following autologous stem cell transplantation, and cohorts differed in brentuximab vedotin exposure. This specimen was peripheral blood mononuclear cells (PBMCs), taken at baseline. The source of these receptors is a human donor with classical Hodgkin lymphoma.

V usage is TRBV19 and J usage is TRBJ1-2; 7 positions agree with TRBD1. Germline CDR1 and CDR2: LNHDA and SQIVND (reference sequence). This CDR3 has 14 amino acids. V gave up 1 base and J gave up 2 bases; unmatched junction bases: 1. CDR3 region: CASSIVGQNYGYTF. CDR3 coding DNA: TGTGCCAGTAGTATAGTGGGACAGAACTATGGCTACACCTTC.

This chain uses TRBV5-1 with TRBJ2-3; TRBD2 aligns across 8 bases. Germline CDR1 is SGHRS and CDR2 is YFSETQ. This CDR3 is 16 amino acids long. Losses at the gene ends were 0 bases for V and 2 bases for J; bases not matched to a gene: 5. CDR3 nucleotides: TGCGCCAGCAGCTTGGTCACTAGCGGATTCACAGATACGCAGTATTTT. This encodes CASSLVTSGFTDTQYF.

In this sample, this clone turned up once. The chain recombines TRBV29-1 with TRBJ2-3, with 7 bases identical to TRBD2. V was pared by 0 bases and J by 8 bases, with 14 bases of the junction left unmatched. Per germline, CDR1 SQVTM and CDR2 ANQGSEA. This CDR3 spans 16 amino acids. The chain's CDR3 is CSVEDQGAGPFGTQYF. CDR3 DNA sequence: TGCAGCGTTGAAGATCAAGGAGCGGGGCCTTTTGGTACGCAGTATTTT.

This clone was counted a single time. The chain employs TRBV30 and TRBJ2-7, with a weak D call TRBD2 (5 bases). This CDR3 has 13 amino acids. With 5 bases removed from V and 1 base from J, the gap between germline ends came to 12 bases. Germline values: CDR1 GTSNPN, CDR2 SVGIG (reference sequence). CDR3 residues: CAWDRGSSYEQYF. CDR3 bases: TGTGCCTGGGATCGGGGATCATCCTACGAGCAGTACTTC.

This clone was recorded once. J is TRBJ1-4 and V is TRBV7-6; D unresolved. Trimming took off 1 base at V and 0 bases at J, with 6 bases between the two ends. The CDR3 spans 15 residues. Germline CDR1 SGHVS, CDR2 FNYEAQ. The CDR3 sequence: CASSLGPATNEKLFF. The CDR3 DNA follows: TGTGCCAGCAGCTTAGGTCCCGCAACTAATGAAAAACTGTTTTTT. Complete variable domain (other parts from reference TRBV7-6 and TRBJ1-4): GAGVSQSPRYKVTKRGQDVALRCDPISGHVSLYWYRQALGQGPEFLTYFNYEAQQDKSGLPNDRFSAERPEGSISTLTIQRTEQRDSAMYRCASSLGPATNEKLFFGSGTQLSVL.

Note on this clone: The junction departs from the called germline gene at one end, perhaps through a read error. This chain connects TRBV28 to TRBJ2-3; tentative D call: TRBD1 (6 bases). CDR1 is MDHEN and CDR2 is SYDVKM in the germline V gene. The CDR3 contains 13 residues. CDR3 loop: CASSLSRTATQYF. DNA of the CDR3: TGTGCCAGCAGTTTATCACGGACAGCTACGCAGTATTTT.

The chain couples TRBV10-3 to TRBJ2-3; D not resolved. Germline CDR1 reads ENHRY; CDR2 reads SYGVKD. This CDR3 contains 15 residues. The V end was cut by 3 bases, the J end by 1 base, with 11 bases between. The CDR3 DNA follows: TGTGCCATCAGTGACGGCATAGGAGGCACAGATACGCAGTATTTT. This gives the protein CAISDGIGGTDTQYF.

V is TRBV6-1 and J is TRBJ1-2; a weak D match, TRBD1 (5 bases). Germline values: CDR1 MNHNS, CDR2 SASEGT. Trimming removed 10 bases at V and 4 bases at J, with 19 bases between. The length of the CDR3 is 14 residues. In nucleotides, the CDR3 is TGTGCCACCCGGTGGGGCCAGTTGGGCTATGGCTACACCTTC. It codes for CATRWGQLGYGYTF.

The chain joins TRBV27 to TRBJ2-7, with D perhaps given as TRBD1 or TRBD2 (5 bases each). V lost 2 bases to trimming and J lost 2 bases, with 7 bases between them. CDR1 is MNHEY and CDR2 is SMNVEV in the germline V gene (reference sequence). The length of the CDR3 is 13 residues. CDR3 protein: CASSLRGAYEQYF. CDR3 nucleotide sequence: TGTGCCAGCAGTTTAAGGGGAGCCTACGAGCAGTACTTC.

This chain connects TRBV5-1 to TRBJ2-7; no clear D gene. The V end was cut by 4 bases, the J end by 4 bases, with 9 bases between. Per the germline V gene, CDR1 is SGHRS and CDR2 is YFSETQ. CDR3 size: 12 residues. For the CDR3, the DNA is TGCGCCAGCAGCCTTGATTTATACGAGCAGTACTTC. Its protein is CASSLDLYEQYF.

The J gene is TRBJ2-7, the V gene TRBV11-2; 9 nucleotides line up with TRBD1. V gave up 1 base and J gave up 4 bases; unmatched junction bases: 8. Germline loops: CDR1 SGHAT, CDR2 FQNNGV. The CDR3 extends over 16 amino acids. CDR3: CASSLVGGTGSYEQYF. CDR3 nucleotide sequence: TGTGCCAGCAGCTTAGTTGGCGGGACAGGGTCTTACGAGCAGTACTTC.

Of note for this clone: One base away lies a much larger clone, so this may be a sequencing read error. Other nucleotide sequences in the sample specify the same CDR3. V is TRBV6-4 and J is TRBJ1-2; D possibly corresponds to TRBD1 (5 bases). CDR3 length: 13 residues. Germline V gives CDR1 MRHNA, CDR2 SNTAGT. The V end was cut by 2 bases, the J end by 5 bases, with 9 bases between. CDR3 bases: TGTGCCAGCAGTGACGGGGGACGGTATGGCTACACCTTC. Protein: CASSDGGRYGYTF.

The chain joins TRBV13 to TRBJ2-3; 8 nucleotides align to TRBD2. CDR3 length equals 15 residues. The J segment lost 1 base and the V segment lost 1 base, leaving 1 base of the junction unmatched. The germline gives CDR1 PRHDT, CDR2 FYEKMQ (reference sequence). The CDR3 bases are TGTGCCAGCAGCTTAGCACTAGCGGGCACAGATACGCAGTATTTT. It codes for CASSLALAGTDTQYF.

CDR3 residues: CASSPIQGVGELFF. The DNA of the CDR3 is TGTGCCAGCAGCCCTATCCAGGGCGTCGGGGAGCTGTTTTTT. This rearrangement joins TRBV7-9 to TRBJ2-2; TRBD1 is a possible D gene (5 bases). Germline CDR1 and CDR2: SEHNR and FQNEAQ (reference sequence). V was trimmed by 5 bases and J by 7 bases, leaving 14 bases between them. CDR3 length equals 14 residues.

The chain carries TRBV28 and TRBJ1-1; D not resolved. The germline V gene encodes CDR1 MDHEN and CDR2 SYDVKM. V lost 2 bases to trimming and J lost 2 bases, with 18 bases between them. The CDR3 length is 17 residues. DNA for the CDR3: TGTGCCAGCAGTTTAGCATCAAATGGGCAGCTAAACACTGAAGCTTTCTTT. This translates into CASSLASNGQLNTEAFF.

This rearrangement joins TRBV19 to TRBJ2-7, with D perhaps TRBD2 (5 bases). Germline CDR1 reads LNHDA; CDR2 reads SQIVND (reference sequence). The CDR3 consists of 14 residues. V was pared by 5 bases and J by 0 bases, with 11 bases between. The CDR3 coding sequence is TGTGCCAGTAGTGCGCGGGTGAGCTCCTACGAGCAGTACTTC. It specifies CASSARVSSYEQYF.

The rearrangement links TRBV7-6 to TRBJ2-2; 8 bases are a match to TRBD1. This CDR3 is built from 17 residues. V gave up 2 bases and J gave up 3 bases; unmatched junction bases: 8. From germline, CDR1 is SGHVS and CDR2 FNYEAQ. The CDR3 bases are TGTGCCAGCAGCTTAATCCCGCAGGGGGCGGACACCGGGGAGCTGTTTTTT. It codes for CASSLIPQGADTGELFF.

J is TRBJ2-1 and V is TRBV27; 11 nucleotides match TRBD2. After removal of 6 bases from V and 2 bases from J, the junction contained 6 bases not matched to a gene. Per germline, CDR1 MNHEY and CDR2 SMNVEV (reference sequence). The CDR3 is made up of 16 amino acids. The chain's CDR3 is CASSYSGGAPYNEQFF. CDR3 coding DNA: TGTGCCAGCAGCTATAGCGGGGGGGCCCCCTACAATGAGCAGTTCTTC.

The chain uses TRBV5-8 and TRBJ2-2; 9 bases are a match to TRBD1. The V and J ends lost 4 bases and 2 bases, in that order; junction bases with no gene match: 6. Germline V gives CDR1 SGHTS, CDR2 YDEGEE. The length of the CDR3 is 16 residues. DNA for the CDR3: TGTGCCAGCAGCCCCAGACAGGGGGGAAACACCGGGGAGCTGTTTTTT. Its translation: CASSPRQGGNTGELFF. The whole variable domain, filled in from reference TRBV5-8 and TRBJ2-2, reads EAGVTQSPTHLIKTRGQQATLRCSPISGHTSVYWYQQALGLGLQFLLWYDEGEERNRGNFPPRFSGRQFPNYSSELNVNALELEDSALYLCASSPRQGGNTGELFFGEGSRLTVL.